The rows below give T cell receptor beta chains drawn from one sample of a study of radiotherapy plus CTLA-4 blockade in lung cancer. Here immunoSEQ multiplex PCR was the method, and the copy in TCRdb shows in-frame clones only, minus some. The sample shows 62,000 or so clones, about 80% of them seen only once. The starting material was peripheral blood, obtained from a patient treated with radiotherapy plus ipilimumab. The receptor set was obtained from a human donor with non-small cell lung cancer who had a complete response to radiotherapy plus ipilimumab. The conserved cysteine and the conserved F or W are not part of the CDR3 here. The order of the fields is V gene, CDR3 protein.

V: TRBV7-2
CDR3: ASSLTRGSTDTQY

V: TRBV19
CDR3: ASSATTGGEAF

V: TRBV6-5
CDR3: ASSPDRATEAF

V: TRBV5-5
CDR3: ASSFDGEQF

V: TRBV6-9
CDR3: ASSARGTNTEAF

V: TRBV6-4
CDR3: ASSDRYTQY

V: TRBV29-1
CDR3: SGNRGSVDTQY

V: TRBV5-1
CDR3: ASSVDPDPYEQY

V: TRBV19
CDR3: ASSMGLMGQITRGSYNEQF

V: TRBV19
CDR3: ASTNRGTLRQPQH

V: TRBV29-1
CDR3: SVEGQASSGNTIY

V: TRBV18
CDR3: ASSPPGQGTEQF

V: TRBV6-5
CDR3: ASSWREEGNTIY

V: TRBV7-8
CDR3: ASSLVTGYTGELF

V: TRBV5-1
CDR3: ASGTGGMNTEAF

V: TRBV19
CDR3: ASSSSATQIVTDTQY

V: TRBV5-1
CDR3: ASSLMAEADYGYT

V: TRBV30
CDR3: AWSVGSRGNTEAF

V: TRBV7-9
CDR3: ASSLDRYGYT

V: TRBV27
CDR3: ASSFAMNTEAF

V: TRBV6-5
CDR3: ASSSTGRSQPQH

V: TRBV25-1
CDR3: ASSDGRSGYT

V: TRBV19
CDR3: ASQEGWNEQF

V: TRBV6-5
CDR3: ASSYSWGTQY

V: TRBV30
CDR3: AWIPGYTEAF

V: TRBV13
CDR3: ASSLTGLGLETQY

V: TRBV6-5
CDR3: ASTTPGGAGEQY

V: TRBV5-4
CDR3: ASSLDPGGYGYT

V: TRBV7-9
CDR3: ASSQLTGWDTEAF

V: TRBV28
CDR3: ASSLDRNQPQH

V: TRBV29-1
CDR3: SVEGRRAYEQY

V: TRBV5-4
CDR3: ASSRREGRGEKLF

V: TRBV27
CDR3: ASSSHRDYTQY

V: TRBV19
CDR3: ASSIPGTDYYGYT